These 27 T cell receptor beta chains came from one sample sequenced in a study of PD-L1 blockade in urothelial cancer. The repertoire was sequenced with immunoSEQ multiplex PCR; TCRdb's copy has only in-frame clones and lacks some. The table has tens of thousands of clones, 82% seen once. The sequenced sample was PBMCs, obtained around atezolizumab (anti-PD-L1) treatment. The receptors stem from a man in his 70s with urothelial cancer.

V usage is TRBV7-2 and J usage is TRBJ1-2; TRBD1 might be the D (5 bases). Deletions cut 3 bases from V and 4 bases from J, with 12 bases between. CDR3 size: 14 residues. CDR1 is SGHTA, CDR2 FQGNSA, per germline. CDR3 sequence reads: CASSFNRNTYGYTF. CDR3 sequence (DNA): TGTGCCAGCAGCTTTAACAGGAATACCTATGGCTACACCTTC.

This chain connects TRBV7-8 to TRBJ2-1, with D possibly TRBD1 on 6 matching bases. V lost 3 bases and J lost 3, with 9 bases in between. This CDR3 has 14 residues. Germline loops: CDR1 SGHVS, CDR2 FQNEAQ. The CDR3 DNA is TGTGCCAGCAGCTTGGCAGGGGTCTACAATGAGCAGTTCTTC. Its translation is CASSLAGVYNEQFF.

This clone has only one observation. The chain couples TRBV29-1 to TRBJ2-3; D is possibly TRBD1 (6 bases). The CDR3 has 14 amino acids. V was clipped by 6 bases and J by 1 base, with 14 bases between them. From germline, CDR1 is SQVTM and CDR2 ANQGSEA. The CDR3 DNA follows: TGCAGCGTAGAGACAGGACGGGGCACAGATACGCAGTATTTT. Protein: CSVETGRGTDTQYF.

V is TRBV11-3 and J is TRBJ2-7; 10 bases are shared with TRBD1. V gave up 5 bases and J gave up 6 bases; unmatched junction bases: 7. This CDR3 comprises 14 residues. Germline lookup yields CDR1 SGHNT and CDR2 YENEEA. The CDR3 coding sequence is TGTGCCAGCAGCGTGGGGACAGGGGACCCCGAGCAGTACTTC. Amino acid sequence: CASSVGTGDPEQYF.

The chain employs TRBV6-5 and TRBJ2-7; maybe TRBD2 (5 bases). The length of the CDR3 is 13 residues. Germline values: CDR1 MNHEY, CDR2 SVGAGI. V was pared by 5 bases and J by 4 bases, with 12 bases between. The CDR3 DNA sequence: TGTGCCAGCAGTAGGGCCGGACTTTACGAGCAGTACTTC. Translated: CASSRAGLYEQYF.

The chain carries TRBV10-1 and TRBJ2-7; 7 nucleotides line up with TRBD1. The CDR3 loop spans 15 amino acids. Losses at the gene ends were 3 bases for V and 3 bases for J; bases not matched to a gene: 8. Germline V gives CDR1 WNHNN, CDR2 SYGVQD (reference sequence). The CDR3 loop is CASSDKGAGYYEQYF. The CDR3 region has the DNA TGCGCCAGCAGTGATAAGGGGGCAGGCTACTACGAGCAGTACTTC.

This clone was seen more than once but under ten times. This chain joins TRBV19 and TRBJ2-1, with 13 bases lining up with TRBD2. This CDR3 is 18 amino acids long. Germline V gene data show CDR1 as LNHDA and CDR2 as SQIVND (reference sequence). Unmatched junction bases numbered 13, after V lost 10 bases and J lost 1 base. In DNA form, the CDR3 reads TGTGCCACCGACCGCACGACTAGCGGGAGGCCGTCCTACAATGAGCAGTTCTTC. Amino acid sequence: CATDRTTSGRPSYNEQFF.

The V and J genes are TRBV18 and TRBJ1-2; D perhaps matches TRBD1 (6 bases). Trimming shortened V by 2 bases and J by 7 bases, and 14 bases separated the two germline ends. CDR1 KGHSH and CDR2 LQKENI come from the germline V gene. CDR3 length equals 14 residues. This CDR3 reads CASSPTQGSGGYTF. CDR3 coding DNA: TGTGCCAGCTCACCAACACAGGGTTCGGGTGGCTACACCTTC.

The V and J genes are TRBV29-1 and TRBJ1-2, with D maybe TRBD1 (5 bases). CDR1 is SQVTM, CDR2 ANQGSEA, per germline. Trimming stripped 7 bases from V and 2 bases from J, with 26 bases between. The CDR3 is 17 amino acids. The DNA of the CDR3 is TGCAGCGATATGGGGGTTACCAGGATCGGGGGAAACTATGGCTACACCTTC. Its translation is CSDMGVTRIGGNYGYTF.

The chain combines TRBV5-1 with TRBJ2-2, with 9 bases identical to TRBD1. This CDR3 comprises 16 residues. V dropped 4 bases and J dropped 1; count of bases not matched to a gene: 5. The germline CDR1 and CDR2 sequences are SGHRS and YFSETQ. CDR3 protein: CASSLRDRVNTGELFF. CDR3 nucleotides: TGCGCCAGCAGCCTAAGGGACAGGGTGAACACCGGGGAGCTGTTTTTT.

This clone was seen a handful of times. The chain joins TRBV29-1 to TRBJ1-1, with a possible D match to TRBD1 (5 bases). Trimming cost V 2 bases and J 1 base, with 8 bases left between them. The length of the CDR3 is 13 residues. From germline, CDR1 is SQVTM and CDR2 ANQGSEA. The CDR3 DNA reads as TGCAGCGTTGAATCAGGGCAGAACACTGAAGCTTTCTTT. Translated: CSVESGQNTEAFF.

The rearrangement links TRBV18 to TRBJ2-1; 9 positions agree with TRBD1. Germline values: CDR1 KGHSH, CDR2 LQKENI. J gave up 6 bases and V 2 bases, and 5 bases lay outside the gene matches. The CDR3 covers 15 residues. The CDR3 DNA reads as TGTGCCAGCTCACCAGGGACAGGGAGGAGCAATGAGCAGTTCTTC. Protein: CASSPGTGRSNEQFF. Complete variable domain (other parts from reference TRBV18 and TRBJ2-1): NAGVMQNPRHLVRRRGQEARLRCSPMKGHSHVYWYRQLPEEGLKFMVYLQKENIIDESGMPKERFSAEFPKEGPSILRIQQVVRGDSAAYFCASSPGTGRSNEQFFGPGTRLTVL.

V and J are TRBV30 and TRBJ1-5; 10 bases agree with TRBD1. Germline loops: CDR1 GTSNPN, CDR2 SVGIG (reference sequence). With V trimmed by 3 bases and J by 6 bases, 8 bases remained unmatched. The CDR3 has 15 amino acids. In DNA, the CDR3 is TGTGCCTGGAGCCCCGGGACAGGGGATTCTCAGCCCCAGCATTTT. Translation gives CAWSPGTGDSQPQHF.

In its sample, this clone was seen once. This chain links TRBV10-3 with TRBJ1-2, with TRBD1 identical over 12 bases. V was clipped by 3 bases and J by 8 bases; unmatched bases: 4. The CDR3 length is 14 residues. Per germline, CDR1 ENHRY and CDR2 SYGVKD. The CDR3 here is CAISEGGQGAGYTF. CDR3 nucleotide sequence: TGTGCCATCAGTGAAGGGGGACAGGGGGCCGGCTACACCTTC.

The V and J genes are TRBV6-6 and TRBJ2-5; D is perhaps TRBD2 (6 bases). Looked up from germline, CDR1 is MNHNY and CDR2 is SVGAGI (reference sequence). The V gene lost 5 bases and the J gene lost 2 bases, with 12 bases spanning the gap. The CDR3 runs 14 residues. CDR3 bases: TGTGCCAGCAGTGACTACCGGGAGCAAGAGACCCAGTACTTC. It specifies CASSDYREQETQYF.

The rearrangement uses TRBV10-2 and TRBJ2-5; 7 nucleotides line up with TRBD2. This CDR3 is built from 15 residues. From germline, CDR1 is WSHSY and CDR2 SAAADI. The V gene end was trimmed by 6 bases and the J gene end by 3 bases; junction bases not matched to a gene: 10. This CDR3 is CASSPALGGEETQYF. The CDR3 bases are TGCGCCAGCAGCCCCGCTCTGGGGGGGGAAGAGACCCAGTACTTC.

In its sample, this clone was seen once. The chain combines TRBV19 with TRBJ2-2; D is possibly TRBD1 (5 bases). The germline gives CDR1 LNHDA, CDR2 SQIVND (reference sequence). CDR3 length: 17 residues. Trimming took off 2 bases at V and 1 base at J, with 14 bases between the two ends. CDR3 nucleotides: TGTGCCAGTAGTATATGGGGCATGACTCGGAACACCGGGGAGCTGTTTTTT. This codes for CASSIWGMTRNTGELFF.

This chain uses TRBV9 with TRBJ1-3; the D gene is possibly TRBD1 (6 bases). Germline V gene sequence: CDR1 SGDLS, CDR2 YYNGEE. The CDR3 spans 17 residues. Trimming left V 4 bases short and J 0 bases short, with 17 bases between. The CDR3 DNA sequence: TGTGCCAGCAGCCCGACCACAGGGAGATACTCTGGAAACACCATATATTTT. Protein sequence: CASSPTTGRYSGNTIYF.

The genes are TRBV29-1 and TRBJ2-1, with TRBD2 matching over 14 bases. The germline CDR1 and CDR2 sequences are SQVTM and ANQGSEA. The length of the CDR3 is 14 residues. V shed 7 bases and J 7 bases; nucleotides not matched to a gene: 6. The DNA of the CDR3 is TGCAGCGGGGGACTAGCGGGAGCGGGTAATGAGCAGTTCTTC. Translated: CSGGLAGAGNEQFF.

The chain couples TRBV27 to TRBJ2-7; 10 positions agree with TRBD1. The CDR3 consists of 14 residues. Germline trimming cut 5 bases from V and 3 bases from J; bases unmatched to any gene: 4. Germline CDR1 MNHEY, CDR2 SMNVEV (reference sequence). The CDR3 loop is CASSPRTGGYEQYF. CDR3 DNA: TGTGCCAGCAGTCCCCGGACAGGGGGCTACGAGCAGTACTTC.

The CDR3 DNA reads as TGTGCCAGCAGCGCACGGACTAGCGGGATTTCTGACGAGCAGTACTTC. Amino acids: CASSARTSGISDEQYF. The chain combines TRBV4-2 with TRBJ2-7, with 12 bases fitting TRBD2. The V gene end was trimmed by 5 bases and the J gene end by 5 bases; junction bases not matched to a gene: 10. Germline V gene sequence: CDR1 LGHNA, CDR2 YNFKEQ. The CDR3 extends over 16 amino acids.

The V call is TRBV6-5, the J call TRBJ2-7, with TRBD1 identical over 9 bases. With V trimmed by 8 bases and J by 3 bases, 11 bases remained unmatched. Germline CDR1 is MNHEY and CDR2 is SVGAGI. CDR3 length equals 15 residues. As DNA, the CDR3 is TGTGCCAGCGCTGATTGGACAGGGGCACGCTACGAGCAGTACTTC. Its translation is CASADWTGARYEQYF.

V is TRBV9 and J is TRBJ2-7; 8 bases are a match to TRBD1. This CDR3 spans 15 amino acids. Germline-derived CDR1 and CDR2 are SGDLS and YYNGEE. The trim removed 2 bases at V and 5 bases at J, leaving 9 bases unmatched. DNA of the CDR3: TGTGCCAGCAGCGTCCGGACAGGGAGGAACGACGAGCAGTACTTC. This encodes CASSVRTGRNDEQYF.

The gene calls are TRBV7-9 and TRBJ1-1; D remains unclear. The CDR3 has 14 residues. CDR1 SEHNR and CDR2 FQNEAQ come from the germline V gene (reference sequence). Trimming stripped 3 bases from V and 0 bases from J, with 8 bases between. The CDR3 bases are TGTGCCAGCAGCTTGCACGGGATGAACACTGAAGCTTTCTTT. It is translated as CASSLHGMNTEAFF. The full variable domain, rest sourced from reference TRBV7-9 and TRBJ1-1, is DTGVSQNPRHKITKRGQNVTFRCDPISEHNRLYWYRQTLGQGPEFLTYFQNEAQLEKSRLLSDRFSAERPKGSFSTLEIQRTEQGDSAMYLCASSLHGMNTEAFFGQGTRLTVV.

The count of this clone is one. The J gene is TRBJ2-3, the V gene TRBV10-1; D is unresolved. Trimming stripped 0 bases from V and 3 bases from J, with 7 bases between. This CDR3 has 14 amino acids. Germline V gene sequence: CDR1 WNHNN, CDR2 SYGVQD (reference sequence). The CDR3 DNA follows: TGCGCCAGCAGTGAGTCTTTAGAGACAGATACGCAGTATTTT. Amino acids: CASSESLETDTQYF.

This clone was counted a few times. CDR3 in amino acids: CASSFSGKTYEQYF. The CDR3 nucleotides are TGTGCCAGCAGCTTTAGCGGAAAAACCTACGAGCAGTACTTC. The chain combines TRBV7-9 with TRBJ2-7; D is possibly TRBD2 (6 bases). This CDR3 has 14 residues. Trimming took 3 bases from V and 2 from J, leaving 11 bases between them. Germline-derived CDR1 and CDR2 are SEHNR and FQNEAQ (reference sequence).

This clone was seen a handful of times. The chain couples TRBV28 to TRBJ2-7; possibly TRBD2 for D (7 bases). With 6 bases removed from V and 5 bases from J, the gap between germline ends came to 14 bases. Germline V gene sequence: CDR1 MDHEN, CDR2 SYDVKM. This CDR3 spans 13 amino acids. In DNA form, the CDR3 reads TGTGCCAGCAGAGGGGGGGGTATTCACGAGCAGTACTTC. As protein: CASRGGGIHEQYF.